These 24 T cell receptor beta chains were sequenced from one sample in a study of human T cells and chemical hapten exposure. TCRdb reanalysed the RACE reads using MiXCR and keeps one entry per CDR3 protein. The sample comprises under 300,000 distinct CDR3 sequences, almost 8% of which are singletons, and about 1.1% rests with the top ten. Time point described: pre-sensitization, week 0. Stated treatment: therapeutic diphenylcyclopropenone sensitization with weekly scalp DPC. The starting material was whole blood, obtained in connection with sensitization to the hapten diphenylcyclopropenone (DPC). The receptors shown here come from a man in his late teens or twenties with alopecia areata. Some clones in this sample may be carry-over from other donors' samples.

This clonotype showed up many times. This sequence joins TRBV20-1 and TRBJ2-7, with 9 bases that match TRBD2. The germline gives CDR1 DFQATT, CDR2 SNEGSKA (reference sequence). V shed 6 bases, J shed 3 bases, and the junction held 12 bases outside the gene matches. The CDR3 sequence is 15 residues long. This CDR3 reads CSARALAGLLYEQYF. The CDR3 DNA reads as TGCAGTGCCCGAGCGCTAGCGGGGCTTCTCTACGAGCAGTACTTC.

This chain uses TRBV6-5 with TRBJ2-1, with D possibly matching TRBD2 (5 bases). Between the trimmed V and J ends, which lost 2 bases and 8 bases, there was a span of 16 bases. CDR1 is MNHEY, CDR2 SVGAGI, per germline. The CDR3 totals 15 residues. This CDR3 is CASSYEPGMVDEQFF. CDR3 bases: TGTGCCAGCAGTTACGAACCGGGAATGGTGGATGAGCAGTTCTTC.

The gene calls are TRBV9 and TRBJ2-3; TRBD2 aligns across 10 bases. Losses at the gene ends were 3 bases for V and 2 bases for J; bases not matched to a gene: 6. This CDR3 is built from 16 residues. Germline loops: CDR1 SGDLS, CDR2 YYNGEE. Here the CDR3 DNA reads TGTGCCAGCAGCGCTACTCTAGCGGGGGCCACAGATACGCAGTATTTT. Its protein product is CASSATLAGATDTQYF.

This clonotype was counted only a few times. The chain has TRBV6-5 and TRBJ1-6; no clear D. This CDR3 is 14 amino acids long. Per germline, CDR1 MNHEY and CDR2 SVGAGI. Trimming pared 6 bases from V and 11 bases from J, leaving 17 bases between. In DNA form, the CDR3 reads TGTGCCAGCAGAAGGGCCCCTTTCGTGGCACCCCTCCACTTT. It yields the protein CASRRAPFVAPLHF.

V and J are TRBV5-1 and TRBJ2-7; D perhaps matches TRBD1 (6 bases). This CDR3 has 13 residues. Trimming removed 4 bases at V and 0 bases at J, with 8 bases between. Germline V CDR1 and CDR2: SGHRS, YFSETQ. Here the CDR3 DNA reads TGCGCCAGCAGCGGGGACAACTCCTACGAGCAGTACTTC. It yields the protein CASSGDNSYEQYF.

This clonotype is a singleton in its sample. V is TRBV11-2 and J is TRBJ2-2, with D hard to call. V was trimmed by 0 bases and J by 5 bases, leaving 7 bases between them. The CDR3 has 14 amino acids. CDR1 and CDR2 (germline): SGHAT, FQNNGV. DNA of the CDR3: TGTGCCAGCAGCTTAGATCGTTGGACCGGGGAGCTGTTTTTT. This gives the protein CASSLDRWTGELFF.

At least ten counts were recorded for this clonotype. This rearrangement joins TRBV5-4 to TRBJ1-4, with D maybe TRBD1 (6 bases). Germline lookup yields CDR1 SGHNT and CDR2 YYREEE (reference sequence). Trimming took off 3 bases at V and 8 bases at J, with 11 bases between the two ends. The CDR3 is 13 residues long. The CDR3 protein is CASSSGEREKLFF. Here the CDR3 DNA reads TGTGCCAGCAGCTCAGGGGAGAGGGAAAAACTGTTTTTT.

This chain connects TRBV6-5 to TRBJ1-2; a weak D match, TRBD1 (5 bases). CDR1 and CDR2 (germline): MNHEY, SVGAGI. The V and J ends lost 5 bases and 7 bases respectively, with 8 bases between them. This CDR3 has 11 residues. CDR3 sequence: CASSKGVGYTF. In nucleotides, the CDR3 is TGTGCCAGCAGTAAAGGGGTTGGCTACACCTTC.

This clonotype was seen more than once but under ten times. This chain joins TRBV29-1 and TRBJ1-3; TRBD1 might be the D (6 bases). The CDR3 extends over 16 amino acids. CDR1 and CDR2 (germline): SQVTM, ANQGSEA. The V and J ends lost 5 bases and 0 bases respectively, with 17 bases between them. CDR3 loop: CSVSADRLLSGNTIYF. DNA of the CDR3: TGCAGCGTTTCCGCCGACAGGCTCCTCTCTGGAAACACCATATATTTT.

The gene calls are TRBV29-1 and TRBJ1-2, with 11 bases that match TRBD1. V lost 6 bases to trimming and J lost 7 bases; unmatched junction nucleotides: 7. Germline V gene data show CDR1 as SQVTM and CDR2 as ANQGSEA. The CDR3 totals 13 residues. CDR3 nucleotide sequence: TGCAGCGTCTCCGGACAGGGGGCTTTTGGCTACACCTTC. Its protein is CSVSGQGAFGYTF.

This chain links TRBV29-1 with TRBJ1-1; D perhaps matches TRBD1 (5 bases). The CDR3 totals 13 residues. Germline CDR1 reads SQVTM; CDR2 reads ANQGSEA. The ends were cut back, 5 bases at V and 4 bases at J, with 14 bases in the middle. CDR3 region: CSVQRAGGTEAFF. For the CDR3, the DNA is TGCAGCGTTCAAAGGGCCGGGGGCACTGAAGCTTTCTTT.

This clonotype has more than one count but fewer than ten. V and J are TRBV25-1 and TRBJ1-2, with 11 nucleotides matching TRBD1. Germline V gene sequence: CDR1 MGHDK, CDR2 SYGVNS. The length of the CDR3 is 14 residues. Germline trimming cut 6 bases from V and 4 bases from J; bases unmatched to any gene: 4. The CDR3 loop reads CASSAGTGGYGYTF. The CDR3 nucleotides read TGTGCCAGCAGCGCCGGGACAGGGGGCTATGGCTACACCTTC.

V and J are TRBV29-1 and TRBJ2-3; D gene ambiguous. Trimming stripped 7 bases from V and 8 bases from J, with 13 bases between. CDR1 is SQVTM and CDR2 is ANQGSEA in the germline V gene. The CDR3 loop spans 11 amino acids. This chain's CDR3 is CSARLWSTQYF. DNA of the CDR3: TGCAGCGCACGCCTATGGAGTACGCAGTATTTT.

There are many counts of this clonotype. The chain links TRBV9 to TRBJ1-1, with D uncertain. Germline CDR1 SGDLS, CDR2 YYNGEE. V lost 0 bases and J 4 bases, leaving 7 bases between the germline ends. CDR3 length equals 13 residues. For the CDR3, the DNA is TGTGCCAGCAGCGTAGCTGGTGCCACTGAAGCTTTCTTT. It codes for CASSVAGATEAFF.

J is TRBJ2-7 and V is TRBV9, with a possible D match to TRBD2 (6 bases). The V gene lost 3 bases and the J gene lost 2 bases, with 12 bases spanning the gap. CDR1 SGDLS and CDR2 YYNGEE come from the germline V gene. The CDR3 has 14 residues. The CDR3 here is CASSGSGLPYEQYV. In nucleotides, the CDR3 is TGTGCCAGCAGCGGATCGGGACTCCCCTACGAGCAGTACGTC.

This sequence joins TRBV6-2 or TRBV6-3 and TRBJ2-7; 11 nucleotides agree with TRBD1. Losses at the gene ends were 2 bases for V and 4 bases for J; bases not matched to a gene: 4. Per germline, CDR1 MNHEY and CDR2 SVGEGT. The CDR3 consists of 15 residues. Here the CDR3 reads CASSYHGQGAYEQYV. CDR3 bases: TGTGCCAGCAGTTACCATGGACAGGGGGCTTACGAGCAGTACGTC.

This clonotype was seen repeatedly, ten times or more. This chain links TRBV20-1 with TRBJ1-6; 9 bases are a match to TRBD1. V trimming: 7 bases; J trimming: 7 bases; junction bases outside the gene matches: 5. The CDR3 is 13 residues long. Per germline, CDR1 DFQATT and CDR2 SNEGSKA (reference sequence). The DNA of the CDR3 is TGCAGTGTCCGGGACAGGGAAAATTCACCCCTCCACTTT. Residues: CSVRDRENSPLHF.

The chain combines TRBV5-1 with TRBJ1-1; possible D gene TRBD1, 5 bases. Trimming took off 3 bases at V and 4 bases at J, with 16 bases between the two ends. Germline CDR1 reads SGHRS; CDR2 reads YFSETQ. The CDR3 runs 15 residues. The CDR3 region is CASSSKGPGPTEAFF. The CDR3 region has the DNA TGCGCCAGCAGCTCAAAAGGTCCGGGGCCCACTGAAGCTTTCTTT. The full variable domain, its missing parts supplied by reference TRBV5-1 and TRBJ1-1, is KAGVTQTPRYLIKTRGQQVTLSCSPISGHRSVSWYQQTPGQGLQFLFEYFSETQRNKGNFPGRFSGRQFSNSRSEMNVSTLELGDSALYLCASSSKGPGPTEAFFGQGTRLTVV.

This clonotype has a count of ten or more. The chain couples TRBV18 to TRBJ1-1; unclear D gene. CDR3 length: 13 amino acids. The V gene lost 5 bases and the J gene lost 4 bases, with 11 bases spanning the gap. CDR1 KGHSH and CDR2 LQKENI come from the germline V gene. The chain's CDR3 is CASSDGVATEAFF. The CDR3 DNA is TGTGCCAGCTCAGATGGAGTCGCCACTGAAGCTTTCTTT.

This clonotype was picked up a small number of times. The chain has TRBV7-2 and TRBJ1-1; D is perhaps TRBD1 (6 bases). V shed 4 bases and J shed 1 base, with 16 bases lying between them. Germline V lookup: CDR1 SGHTA, CDR2 FQGNSA. The CDR3 is 16 amino acids. The DNA of the CDR3 is TGTGCCAGCAGCTGGGCTTCAGGACAGCCGAACACTGAAGCTTTCTTT. Protein sequence: CASSWASGQPNTEAFF. Variable domain in full (rest from reference TRBV7-2 and TRBJ1-1): GAGVSQSPSNKVTEKGKDVELRCDPISGHTALYWYRQSLGQGLEFLIYFQGNSAPDKSGLPSDRFSAERTGGSVSTLTIQRTQQEDSAVYLCASSWASGQPNTEAFFGQGTRLTVV.

This clonotype turned up a few times. A much larger clone lies one base from this, so it may be a read error. The V gene is TRBV29-1, the J gene TRBJ1-1; D is unclear. CDR1 and CDR2 (germline): SQVTM, ANQGSEA. The CDR3 runs to 10 residues. V was pared by 4 bases and J by 3 bases, with 3 bases between. CDR3 loop: CSVVHTEAFF. In DNA form, the CDR3 reads TGCAGCGTTGTGCACACTGAAGCTTTCTTT.

The sample holds many counts of this clonotype. The CDR3 nucleotides read TGTGCCACCATCCCCAGCGGGTCGAACACTGAAGCTTTCTTT. Its protein is CATIPSGSNTEAFF. The chain recombines TRBV2 with TRBJ1-1; D remains ambiguous. This CDR3 spans 14 amino acids. V lost 10 bases and J lost 1, with 16 bases in between. Germline V gene sequence: CDR1 SNHLY, CDR2 FYNNEI.

The chain joins TRBV6-2 or TRBV6-3 to TRBJ2-6, with a weak D call TRBD2 (6 bases). The CDR3 runs 14 residues. V was cut by 8 bases and J by 0 bases, with 8 bases left in between. The germline CDR1 and CDR2 sequences are MNHEY and SVGEGT. The CDR3 reads CASGTLSGANVLTF. The CDR3, as DNA: TGTGCCAGCGGGACTCTCTCTGGGGCCAACGTCCTGACTTTC.

CDR3 region: CSGDSNTEAFF. DNA for the CDR3: TGCAGCGGAGACAGTAACACTGAAGCTTTCTTT. This chain uses TRBV29-1 with TRBJ1-1, with D perhaps matching TRBD1 (5 bases). Trimming left V 7 bases short and J 2 bases short, with 8 bases between. Germline CDR1 SQVTM, CDR2 ANQGSEA. This CDR3 is 11 amino acids long.